These 18 T cell receptor beta chains came from one sample sequenced in a study of regulatory and conventional T cells in RAG deficiency. Blood CD4+ CD25-low CD127-high conventional T cells supplied the genomic DNA template. Only in-frame clones appear in the TCRdb table, and some are missing; sequencing was by immunoSEQ multiplex PCR. The table has roughly 28,000 clones, about 95% seen once. The data were also submitted as part of a second study, on regulatory T cells. As reported in that work: The PCR used 52 TRBV and 13 TRBJ primers.

Sequences were obtained from CD25- CD4+ T cells sorted from blood. Receptor source: a human donor in good health.

The chain links TRBV5-1 to TRBJ1-6; TRBD1 might be the D (6 bases). Trimming shortened V by 4 bases and J by 7 bases, and 15 bases separated the two germline ends. Germline lookup yields CDR1 SGHRS and CDR2 YFSETQ. The CDR3 has 15 residues. CDR3 coding DNA: TGCGCCAGCAGCCTCGACAGGTGGAGGAATTCACCCCTCCACTTT. Translated: CASSLDRWRNSPLHF.

In the case of this clone: In the same sample, other DNA sequences code for this CDR3. The V gene is TRBV6-1, the J gene TRBJ1-6; TRBD1 matches 7 bases. The CDR3 is 12 residues long. Trimming at V came to 6 bases and at J to 13 bases, leaving 6 bases not matched to a gene. Germline loops: CDR1 MNHNS, CDR2 SASEGT. CDR3 DNA sequence: TGTGCCAGCAGACAGGGGATTTCCCCCCTCCACTTT. This sequence encodes CASRQGISPLHF.

This chain connects TRBV19 to TRBJ1-2; possibly TRBD1 for D (5 bases). The germline gives CDR1 LNHDA, CDR2 SQIVND (reference sequence). CDR3 length equals 13 residues. Trimming pared 5 bases from V and 7 bases from J, leaving 14 bases between. The CDR3 is CASSAKGLGGYTF. The CDR3 nucleotides are TGTGCCAGTAGTGCCAAGGGACTCGGTGGCTACACCTTC.

The gene calls are TRBV6-5 and TRBJ2-7, with D unclear. With 8 bases removed from V and 7 bases from J, the gap between germline ends came to 15 bases. The CDR3 sequence is 12 residues long. The V gene's germline CDR1 is MNHEY and CDR2 SVGAGI. CDR3 in amino acids: CASRSHPLEQYF. The DNA of the CDR3 is TGTGCCAGCCGTAGCCACCCCTTGGAGCAGTACTTC.

The chain employs TRBV28 and TRBJ2-7, with 7 nucleotides matching TRBD1. Germline V gene data show CDR1 as MDHEN and CDR2 as SYDVKM. V was pared by 3 bases and J by 2 bases, with 4 bases of the junction left unmatched. The CDR3 has 14 residues. The CDR3 DNA reads TGTGCCAGCAGTTTTAAACAGGGGCCCTACGAGCAGTACTTC. It codes for CASSFKQGPYEQYF.

The chain uses TRBV4-2 and TRBJ2-3; 11 positions match TRBD2. The CDR3 is made up of 16 amino acids. Germline V lookup: CDR1 LGHNA, CDR2 YNFKEQ. Trimming took 4 bases from V and 2 from J; bases not matched to a gene: 5. For the CDR3, the DNA is TGTGCCAGCAGCCCGGGACTAGCGGAGACCACAGATACGCAGTATTTT. Its protein product is CASSPGLAETTDTQYF.

This chain uses TRBV7-9 with TRBJ2-1, with 10 bases identical to TRBD2. The CDR3 covers 17 residues. Germline V gene lookup returns CDR1 SEHNR and CDR2 FQNEAQ (reference sequence). The ends lost 5 bases at V and 6 bases at J; junction bases unmatched: 13. The chain's CDR3 is CASSIKAGGQKGNEQFF. The CDR3 region has the DNA TGTGCCAGCAGCATCAAAGCGGGGGGGCAGAAGGGCAATGAGCAGTTCTTC.

The rearrangement joins TRBV7-2 to TRBJ1-1, with unresolved D. The CDR3 totals 11 residues. V shed 2 bases and J shed 9 bases, with 7 bases lying between them. Germline lookup yields CDR1 SGHTA and CDR2 FQGNSA. Here the CDR3 DNA reads TGTGCCAGCAGCTTATTAGTGCAAGCTTTCTTT. This encodes CASSLLVQAFF. The entire variable domain, with the rest obtained from reference TRBV7-2 and TRBJ1-1, is as follows: GAGVSQSPSNKVTEKGKDVELRCDPISGHTALYWYRQSLGQGLEFLIYFQGNSAPDKSGLPSDRFSAERTGGSVSTLTIQRTQQEDSAVYLCASSLLVQAFFGQGTRLTVV.

This chain connects TRBV6-5 to TRBJ2-7; 9 bases are shared with TRBD1. J gave up 3 bases and V 8 bases, and 11 bases lay outside the gene matches. Germline CDR1 MNHEY, CDR2 SVGAGI. This CDR3 region has 15 residues. CDR3: CASARTGTGIYEQYF. DNA for the CDR3: TGTGCCAGCGCGCGAACCGGGACAGGGATCTACGAGCAGTACTTC.

The genes are TRBV2 and TRBJ2-3; D gene unclear. CDR1 SNHLY and CDR2 FYNNEI come from the germline V gene. The V gene lost 3 bases and the J gene lost 2 bases, with 3 bases spanning the gap. The CDR3 loop spans 12 amino acids. As DNA, the CDR3 is TGTGCCAGCAGTGACCTCACAGATACGCAGTATTTT. This codes for CASSDLTDTQYF.

The gene calls are TRBV15 and TRBJ2-5, with 7 nucleotides matching TRBD2. The J segment lost 6 bases and the V segment lost 0 bases, leaving 10 bases of the junction unmatched. This CDR3 contains 16 residues. The germline V gene encodes CDR1 LNHNV and CDR2 YYDKDF (reference sequence). CDR3 region: CATSRDPPGGSKTQYF. The DNA of the CDR3 is TGTGCCACCAGCAGAGATCCTCCGGGGGGATCAAAGACCCAGTACTTC.

V gene TRBV5-4 combines with J gene TRBJ2-7; TRBD2 is a possible D gene (6 bases). V lost 0 bases and J lost 0, with 13 bases in between. The CDR3 extends over 16 amino acids. The germline V gene encodes CDR1 SGHNT and CDR2 YYREEE (reference sequence). The CDR3 nucleotides are TGTGCCAGCAGCTTGGGTACTAGCCCTAGCTCCTACGAGCAGTACTTC. This gives the protein CASSLGTSPSSYEQYF.

This chain uses TRBV6-5 with TRBJ2-3, with TRBD2 identical over 9 bases. CDR1 and CDR2 from the germline V gene are MNHEY and SVGAGI. This CDR3 region has 14 residues. After removal of 5 bases from V and 6 bases from J, the junction contained 6 bases not matched to a gene. CDR3 sequence: CASSRAGGLDTQYF. DNA of the CDR3: TGTGCCAGCAGTCGAGCGGGGGGATTGGATACGCAGTATTTT.

This chain links TRBV5-5 with TRBJ1-5, with D perhaps TRBD1 (5 bases). CDR1 and CDR2 from the germline V gene are SGHKS and YYEKEE (reference sequence). V was cut by 0 bases and J by 6 bases, with 10 bases left in between. This CDR3 contains 14 residues. The CDR3 here is CASSLAFGGQPQHF. In nucleotides, the CDR3 is TGTGCCAGCAGCTTGGCCTTCGGGGGTCAGCCCCAGCATTTT.

The V call is TRBV7-2, the J call TRBJ2-2; 8 nucleotides line up with TRBD2. The CDR3 sequence is 15 residues long. Unmatched junction bases numbered 6, after V lost 5 bases and J lost 4 bases. Germline-derived CDR1 and CDR2 are SGHTA and FQGNSA. The CDR3 DNA is TGTGCCAGCAGCATGGGACTAGGTCCCACCGGGGAGCTGTTTTTT. Protein: CASSMGLGPTGELFF. The variable domain in full, completed from reference TRBV7-2 and TRBJ2-2, reads GAGVSQSPSNKVTEKGKDVELRCDPISGHTALYWYRQSLGQGLEFLIYFQGNSAPDKSGLPSDRFSAERTGGSVSTLTIQRTQQEDSAVYLCASSMGLGPTGELFFGEGSRLTVL.

The chain links TRBV19 to TRBJ2-7, with 10 nucleotides matching TRBD1. Germline loops: CDR1 LNHDA, CDR2 SQIVND (reference sequence). CDR3 length: 15 residues. V shed 5 bases, J shed 2 bases, and the junction held 6 bases outside the gene matches. The CDR3: CASSVGTGVPYEQYF. The CDR3, as DNA: TGTGCCAGTAGTGTCGGGACAGGGGTTCCCTACGAGCAGTACTTC.

This chain links TRBV11-2 with TRBJ2-1; 10 positions agree with TRBD1. CDR1 SGHAT and CDR2 FQNNGV come from the germline V gene. The CDR3 length is 18 residues. The ends lost 5 bases at V and 7 bases at J; junction bases unmatched: 17. The CDR3 loop reads CASSHRDRGLRNGNEQFF. CDR3 DNA: TGTGCCAGCAGCCACCGGGACAGGGGACTCCGAAATGGTAATGAGCAGTTCTTC.

CDR3 residues: CASSLAAGGDTGELFF. As DNA, the CDR3 is TGTGCCAGCAGCTTAGCGGCGGGGGGAGATACCGGGGAGCTGTTTTTT. The rearrangement links TRBV11-1 to TRBJ2-2, with TRBD2 matching over 8 bases. Trimming at V came to 0 bases and at J to 5 bases, leaving 5 bases not matched to a gene. There are 16 residues in the CDR3. Germline lookup yields CDR1 SGHAT and CDR2 FQDESV (reference sequence).